This T cell receptor (beta chain) was sequenced during a study of T cell repertoires in aging, cancer and after chemotherapy. V was shortened by 4 bases and J by 0 bases, with 13 bases between the two germline ends. The CDR3 spans 16 residues. Germline V gives CDR1 WNHNN, CDR2 SYGVQD (reference sequence). A mixed TRB-A/B primer pool amplified rearranged TRB by multiplex touch-down PCR. TCRdb called the multiplex PCR reads again in MiXCR, with one record for every CDR3 protein. The sample shows under 8,000 distinct CDR3 sequences, approximately 50% of them seen only once. This clonotype was recorded a few times. Amplification of TCR beta used genomic DNA extracted from peripheral blood.

The clonotype comes from a human donor with a solid tumor. Specimen: blood. V gene TRBV10-1 combines with J gene TRBJ2-1; D ambiguous. The CDR3 DNA reads as TGCGCCAGCAGTGGGATGGCGGAGCCCTCCTACAATGAGCAGTTCTTC. Translated, it gives CASSGMAEPSYNEQFF.